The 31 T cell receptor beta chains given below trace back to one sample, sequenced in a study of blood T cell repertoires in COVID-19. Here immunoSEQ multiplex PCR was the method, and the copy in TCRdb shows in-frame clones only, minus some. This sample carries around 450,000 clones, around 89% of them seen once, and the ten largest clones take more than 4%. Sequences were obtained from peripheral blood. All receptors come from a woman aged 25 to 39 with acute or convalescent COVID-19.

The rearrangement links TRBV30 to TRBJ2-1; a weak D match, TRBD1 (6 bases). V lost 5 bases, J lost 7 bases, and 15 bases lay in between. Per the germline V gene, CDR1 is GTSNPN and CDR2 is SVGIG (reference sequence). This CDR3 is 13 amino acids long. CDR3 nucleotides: TGTGCCTGGGGCGTGGTCAGGGGAAATGAGCAGTTCTTC. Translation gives CAWGVVRGNEQFF.

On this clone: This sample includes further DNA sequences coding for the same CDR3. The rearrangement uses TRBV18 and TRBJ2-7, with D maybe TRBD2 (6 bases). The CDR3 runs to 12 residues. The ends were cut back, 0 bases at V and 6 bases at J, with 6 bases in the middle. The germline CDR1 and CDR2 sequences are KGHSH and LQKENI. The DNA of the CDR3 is TGTGCCAGCTCACCACCGGGGGGCGAGCAGTACTTC. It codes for CASSPPGGEQYF.

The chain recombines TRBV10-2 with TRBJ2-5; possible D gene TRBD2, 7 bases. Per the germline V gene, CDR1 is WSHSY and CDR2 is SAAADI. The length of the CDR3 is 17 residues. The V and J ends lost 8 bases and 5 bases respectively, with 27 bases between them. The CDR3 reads CASRQGGASPRAETQYF. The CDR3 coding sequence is TGCGCCAGCCGTCAAGGGGGGGCATCCCCCCGCGCGGAGACCCAGTACTTC.

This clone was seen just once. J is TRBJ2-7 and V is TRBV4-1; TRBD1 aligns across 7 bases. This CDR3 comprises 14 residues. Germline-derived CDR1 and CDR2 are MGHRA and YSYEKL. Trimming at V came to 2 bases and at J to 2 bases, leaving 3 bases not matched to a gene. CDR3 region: CASSQKGATYEQYF. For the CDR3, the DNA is TGCGCCAGCAGCCAAAAGGGGGCGACCTACGAGCAGTACTTC.

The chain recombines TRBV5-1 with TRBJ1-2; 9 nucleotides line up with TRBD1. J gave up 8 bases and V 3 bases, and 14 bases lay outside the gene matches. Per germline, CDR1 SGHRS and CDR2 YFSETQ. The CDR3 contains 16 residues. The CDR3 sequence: CASSSEARYRGQGYTF. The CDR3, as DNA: TGCGCCAGCAGCTCCGAAGCCCGCTACAGGGGGCAAGGCTACACCTTC. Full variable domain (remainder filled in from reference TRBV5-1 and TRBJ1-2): KAGVTQTPRYLIKTRGQQVTLSCSPISGHRSVSWYQQTPGQGLQFLFEYFSETQRNKGNFPGRFSGRQFSNSRSEMNVSTLELGDSALYLCASSSEARYRGQGYTFGSGTRLTVV.

CDR3 loop: CASSPRGSSYNEQFF. The DNA for the CDR3 is TGTGCCAGCTCACCAAGAGGGAGCTCCTACAATGAGCAGTTCTTC. V gene TRBV18 combines with J gene TRBJ2-1; a possible D gene is TRBD2 (5 bases). The V end was cut by 2 bases, the J end by 0 bases, with 8 bases between. This CDR3 has 15 amino acids. CDR1 is KGHSH and CDR2 is LQKENI in the germline V gene. Full variable domain (missing parts from reference TRBV18 and TRBJ2-1): NAGVMQNPRHLVRRRGQEARLRCSPMKGHSHVYWYRQLPEEGLKFMVYLQKENIIDESGMPKERFSAEFPKEGPSILRIQQVVRGDSAAYFCASSPRGSSYNEQFFGPGTRLTVL.

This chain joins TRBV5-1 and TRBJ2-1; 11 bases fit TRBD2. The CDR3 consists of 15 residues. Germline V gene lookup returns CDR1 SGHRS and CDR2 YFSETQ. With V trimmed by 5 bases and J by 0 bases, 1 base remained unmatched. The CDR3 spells CASRTSGDSYNEQFF. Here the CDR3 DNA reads TGCGCCAGCAGGACTAGCGGGGACTCCTACAATGAGCAGTTCTTC. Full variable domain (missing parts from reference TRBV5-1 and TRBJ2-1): KAGVTQTPRYLIKTRGQQVTLSCSPISGHRSVSWYQQTPGQGLQFLFEYFSETQRNKGNFPGRFSGRQFSNSRSEMNVSTLELGDSALYLCASRTSGDSYNEQFFGPGTRLTVL.

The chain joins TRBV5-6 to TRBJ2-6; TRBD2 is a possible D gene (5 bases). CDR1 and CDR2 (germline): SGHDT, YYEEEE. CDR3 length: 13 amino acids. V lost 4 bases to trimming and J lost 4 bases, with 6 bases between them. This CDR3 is CASSRGGANVLTF. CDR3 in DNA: TGTGCCAGCAGCCGGGGAGGGGCCAACGTCCTGACTTTC. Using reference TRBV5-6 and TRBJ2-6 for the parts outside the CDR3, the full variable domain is DAGVTQSPTHLIKTRGQQVTLRCSPKSGHDTVSWYQQALGQGPQFIFQYYEEEERQRGNFPDRFSGHQFPNYSSELNVNALLLGDSALYLCASSRGGANVLTFGAGSRLTVL.

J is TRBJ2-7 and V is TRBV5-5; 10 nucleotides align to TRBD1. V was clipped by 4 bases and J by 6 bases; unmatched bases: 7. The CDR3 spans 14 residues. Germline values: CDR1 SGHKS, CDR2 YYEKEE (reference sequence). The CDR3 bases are TGTGCCAGCAGCCCCGGGACAGGGGTCCTCGAGCAGTACTTC. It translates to CASSPGTGVLEQYF.

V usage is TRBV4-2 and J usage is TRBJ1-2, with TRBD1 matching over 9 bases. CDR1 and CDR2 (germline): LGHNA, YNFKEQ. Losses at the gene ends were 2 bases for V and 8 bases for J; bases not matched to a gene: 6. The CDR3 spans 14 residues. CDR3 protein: CASSQTGQGDGYTF. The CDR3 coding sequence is TGTGCCAGCAGCCAAACGGGACAGGGCGACGGCTACACCTTC.

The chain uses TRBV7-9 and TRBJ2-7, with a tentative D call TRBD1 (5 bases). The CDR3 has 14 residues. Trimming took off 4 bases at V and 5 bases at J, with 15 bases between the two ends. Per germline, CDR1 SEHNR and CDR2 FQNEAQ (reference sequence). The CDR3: CASSSLGGADEQYF. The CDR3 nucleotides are TGTGCCAGCAGCTCCCTCGGTGGGGCCGACGAGCAGTACTTC. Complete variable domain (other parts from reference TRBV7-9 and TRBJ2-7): DTGVSQNPRHKITKRGQNVTFRCDPISEHNRLYWYRQTLGQGPEFLTYFQNEAQLEKSRLLSDRFSAERPKGSFSTLEIQRTEQGDSAMYLCASSSLGGADEQYFGPGTRLTVT.

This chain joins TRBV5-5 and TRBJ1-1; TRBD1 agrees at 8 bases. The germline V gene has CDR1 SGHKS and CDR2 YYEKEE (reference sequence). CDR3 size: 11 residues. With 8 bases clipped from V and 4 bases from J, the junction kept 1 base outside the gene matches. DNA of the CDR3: TGTGCCAGTACAGGGGGCACTGAAGCTTTCTTT. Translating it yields CASTGGTEAFF.

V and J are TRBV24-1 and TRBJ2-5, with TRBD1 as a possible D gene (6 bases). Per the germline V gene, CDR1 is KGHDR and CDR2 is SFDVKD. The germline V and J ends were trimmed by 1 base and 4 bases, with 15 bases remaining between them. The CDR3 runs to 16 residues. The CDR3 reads CATSDFTGSRLETQYF. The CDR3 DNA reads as TGTGCCACCAGTGATTTCACAGGGTCGAGGTTAGAGACCCAGTACTTC.

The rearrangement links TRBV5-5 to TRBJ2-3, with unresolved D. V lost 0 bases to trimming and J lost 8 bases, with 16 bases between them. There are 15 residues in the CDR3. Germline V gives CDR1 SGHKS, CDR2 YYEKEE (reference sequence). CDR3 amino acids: CASSLDGQTRGTQYF. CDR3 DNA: TGTGCCAGCAGCTTGGATGGCCAAACTCGCGGTACGCAGTATTTT.

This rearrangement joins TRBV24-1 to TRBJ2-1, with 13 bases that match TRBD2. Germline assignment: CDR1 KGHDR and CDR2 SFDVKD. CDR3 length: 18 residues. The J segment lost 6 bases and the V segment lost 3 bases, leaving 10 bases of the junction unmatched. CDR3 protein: CATSDPRTSGGWTNEQFF. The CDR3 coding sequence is TGTGCCACCAGTGATCCCAGGACTAGCGGGGGCTGGACCAATGAGCAGTTCTTC.

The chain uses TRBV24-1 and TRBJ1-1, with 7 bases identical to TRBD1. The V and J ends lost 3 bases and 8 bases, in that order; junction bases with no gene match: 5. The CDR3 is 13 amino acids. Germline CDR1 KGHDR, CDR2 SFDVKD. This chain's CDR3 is CATSDPQGYEAFF. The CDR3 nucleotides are TGTGCCACCAGTGATCCACAGGGGTACGAAGCTTTCTTT.

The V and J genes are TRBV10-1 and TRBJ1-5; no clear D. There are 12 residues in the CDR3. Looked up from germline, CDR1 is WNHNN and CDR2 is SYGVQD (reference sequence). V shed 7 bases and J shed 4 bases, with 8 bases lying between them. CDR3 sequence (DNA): TGCGCCAGCACAGGAGGGAATCAGCCCCAGCATTTT. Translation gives CASTGGNQPQHF.

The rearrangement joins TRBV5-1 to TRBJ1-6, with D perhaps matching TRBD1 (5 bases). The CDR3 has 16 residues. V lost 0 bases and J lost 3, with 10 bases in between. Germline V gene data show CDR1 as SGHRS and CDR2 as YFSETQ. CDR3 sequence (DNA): TGCGCCAGCAGCTTGGTCACCGGGGGCTATAATTCACCCCTCCACTTT. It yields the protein CASSLVTGGYNSPLHF.

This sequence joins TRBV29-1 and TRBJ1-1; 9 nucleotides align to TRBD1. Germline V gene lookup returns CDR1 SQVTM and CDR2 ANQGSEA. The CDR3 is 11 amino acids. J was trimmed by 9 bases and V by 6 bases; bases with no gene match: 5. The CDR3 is CSVEDRGQAFF. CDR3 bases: TGCAGCGTGGAGGACAGGGGCCAAGCTTTCTTT.

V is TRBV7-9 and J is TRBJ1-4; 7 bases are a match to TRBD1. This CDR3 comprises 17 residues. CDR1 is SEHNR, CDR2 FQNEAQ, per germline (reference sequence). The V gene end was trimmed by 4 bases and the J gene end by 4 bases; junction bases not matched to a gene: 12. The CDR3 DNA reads TGTGCCAGCAGCTCCCAGGGGCTTGGGACAGATAATGAAAAACTGTTTTTT. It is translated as CASSSQGLGTDNEKLFF.

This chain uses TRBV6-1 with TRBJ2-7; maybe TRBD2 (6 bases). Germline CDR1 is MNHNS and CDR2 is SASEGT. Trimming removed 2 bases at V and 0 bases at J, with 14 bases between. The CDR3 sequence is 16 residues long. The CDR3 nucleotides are TGTGCCAGCAGTGAACCTTGGCGGGATAGCTCCTACGAGCAGTACTTC. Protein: CASSEPWRDSSYEQYF.

CDR3 loop: CASGAIRTDTQYF. The CDR3 DNA is TGTGCCAGCGGAGCAATAAGGACAGATACGCAGTATTTT. The chain has TRBV6-5 and TRBJ2-3, with no clear D. The CDR3 length is 13 residues. V was cut by 8 bases and J by 3 bases, with 12 bases left in between. Germline CDR1 reads MNHEY; CDR2 reads SVGAGI.

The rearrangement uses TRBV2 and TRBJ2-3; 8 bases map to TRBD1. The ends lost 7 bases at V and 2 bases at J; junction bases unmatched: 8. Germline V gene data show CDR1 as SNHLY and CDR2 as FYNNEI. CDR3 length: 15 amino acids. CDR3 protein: CASKPGTGNTDTQYF. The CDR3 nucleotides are TGTGCCAGCAAACCAGGGACAGGAAACACAGATACGCAGTATTTT.

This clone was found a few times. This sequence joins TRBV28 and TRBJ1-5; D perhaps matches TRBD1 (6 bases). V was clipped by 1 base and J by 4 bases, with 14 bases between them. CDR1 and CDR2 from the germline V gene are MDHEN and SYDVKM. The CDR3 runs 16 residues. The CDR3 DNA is TGTGCCAGCAGTTTATACTTCAGGGGCCAAAATCAGCCCCAGCATTTT. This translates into CASSLYFRGQNQPQHF.

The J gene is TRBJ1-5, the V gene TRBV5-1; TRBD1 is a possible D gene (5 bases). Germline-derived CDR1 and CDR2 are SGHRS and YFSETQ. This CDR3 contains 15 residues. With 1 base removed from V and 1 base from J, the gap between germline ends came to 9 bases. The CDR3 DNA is TGCGCCAGCAGCTTGTCAGGGTCCAGCAATCAGCCCCAGCATTTT. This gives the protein CASSLSGSSNQPQHF. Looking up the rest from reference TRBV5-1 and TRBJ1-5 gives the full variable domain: KAGVTQTPRYLIKTRGQQVTLSCSPISGHRSVSWYQQTPGQGLQFLFEYFSETQRNKGNFPGRFSGRQFSNSRSEMNVSTLELGDSALYLCASSLSGSSNQPQHFGDGTRLSIL.

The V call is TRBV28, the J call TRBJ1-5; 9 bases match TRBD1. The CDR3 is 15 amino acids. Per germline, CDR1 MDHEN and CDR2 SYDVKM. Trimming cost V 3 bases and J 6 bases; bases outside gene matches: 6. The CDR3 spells CASSFWGQGSQPQHF. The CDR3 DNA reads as TGTGCCAGCAGTTTTTGGGGACAGGGCTCTCAGCCCCAGCATTTT.

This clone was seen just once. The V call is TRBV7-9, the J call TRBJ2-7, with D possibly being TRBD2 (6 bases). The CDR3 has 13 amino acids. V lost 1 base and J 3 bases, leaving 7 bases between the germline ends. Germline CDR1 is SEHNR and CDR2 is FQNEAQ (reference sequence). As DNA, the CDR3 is TGTGCCAGCAGCTTAGGCGGGAACTACGAGCAGTACTTC. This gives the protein CASSLGGNYEQYF.

CDR3 coding DNA: TGTGCCAGCAGTCCCCAGGGTGAAGGGGGAAACACCATATATTTT. Translation: CASSPQGEGGNTIYF. The V and J genes are TRBV2 and TRBJ1-3; TRBD1 is a possible D gene (5 bases). Trimming left V 5 bases short and J 4 bases short, with 15 bases between. The CDR3 is made up of 15 amino acids. Germline CDR1 and CDR2: SNHLY and FYNNEI.

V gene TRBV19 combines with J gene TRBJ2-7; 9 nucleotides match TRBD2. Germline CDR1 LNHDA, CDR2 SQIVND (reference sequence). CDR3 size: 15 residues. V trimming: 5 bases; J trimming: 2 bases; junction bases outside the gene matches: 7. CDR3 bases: TGTGCCAGTAGTTCATTAGCGGGGGTGGCCTACGAGCAGTACTTC. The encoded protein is CASSSLAGVAYEQYF.

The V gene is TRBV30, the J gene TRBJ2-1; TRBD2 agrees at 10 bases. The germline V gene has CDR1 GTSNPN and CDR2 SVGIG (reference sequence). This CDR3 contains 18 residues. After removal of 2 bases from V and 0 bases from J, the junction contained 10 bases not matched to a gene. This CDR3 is CAWSSLSGGPSSYNEQFF. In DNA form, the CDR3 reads TGTGCCTGGAGTTCCCTTAGCGGGGGGCCGAGCTCCTACAATGAGCAGTTCTTC.

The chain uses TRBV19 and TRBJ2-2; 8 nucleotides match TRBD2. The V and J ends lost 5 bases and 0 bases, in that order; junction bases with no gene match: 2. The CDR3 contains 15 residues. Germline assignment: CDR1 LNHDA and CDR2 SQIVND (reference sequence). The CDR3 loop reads CASSVGLANTGELFF. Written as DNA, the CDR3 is TGTGCCAGTAGTGTGGGACTAGCGAACACCGGGGAGCTGTTTTTT.